This T cell receptor (beta chain) was sequenced during a study of blood T cells in healthy people across ages. The CDR3 totals 15 residues. Trimming shortened V by 0 bases and J by 8 bases, and 19 bases separated the two germline ends. Germline loops: CDR1 SQVTM, CDR2 ANQGSEA. Alongside a J-beta primer mix, a sample-barcoded 5' primer served in a second PCR lasting about 6 to 12 cycles. One entry per CDR3 protein, called by TCRdb with MiXCR from the 5' RACE reads. Here the sample spans more than 900,000 distinct CDR3 sequences, 25% being singletons. These sequences were also reported in another study, on T cells of mothers and their children.

The sequenced sample consisted of blood. The sequence was obtained from a girl aged 2-10 years in good health. The chain is built from TRBV29-1 and TRBJ1-2; D call uncertain. CDR3 region: CSVEDQSTPPFGYTF. CDR3 DNA sequence: TGCAGCGTTGAAGATCAGTCAACTCCCCCATTCGGCTACACCTTC.